The 5 T cell receptor beta chains given below trace back to one sample, sequenced in a study of T cell responses to AZD1222 COVID-19 vaccine (dated by TCRdb to the early 2020s). Sample time point, as interpreted from the label and publication: about 28 days (+/-7) after the second vaccine dose. The protocol used for the library was the immunoSEQ multiplex PCR assay. Held by TCRdb, this immuneACCESS table contains in-frame sequences only and omits some clones. Under half of the omission traces to an unresolved V gene where checked; the cause of the rest is unknown. The sample table contains some 150,000 clones; only one count was recorded for around 90% of them. Approximately 3.5% of the sample goes to the ten largest clones. Sequencing used peripheral blood, obtained 28 days after the second AZD1222 dose. Receptors originate from an adult who received the AZD1222 COVID-19 vaccine.

Only one count was recorded for this clone. The chain joins TRBV7-9 to TRBJ1-1; D not resolved. The germline V and J ends were trimmed by 1 base and 4 bases, with 7 bases remaining between them. CDR3 length: 13 amino acids. Germline CDR1 reads SEHNR; CDR2 reads FQNEAQ (reference sequence). The CDR3 nucleotides are TGTGCCAGCAGCTTAGGGGTATCCACTGAAGCTTTCTTT. This translates into CASSLGVSTEAFF. The full variable domain, its missing parts supplied by reference TRBV7-9 and TRBJ1-1, is DTGVSQNPRHKITKRGQNVTFRCDPISEHNRLYWYRQTLGQGPEFLTYFQNEAQLEKSRLLSDRFSAERPKGSFSTLEIQRTEQGDSAMYLCASSLGVSTEAFFGQGTRLTVV.

V gene TRBV7-6 combines with J gene TRBJ2-2, with TRBD2 as a possible D gene (6 bases). V dropped 3 bases and J dropped 1 base, with 9 bases sitting between them. There are 15 residues in the CDR3. Germline CDR1 reads SGHVS; CDR2 reads FNYEAQ. Here the CDR3 reads CASSFGSGNTGELFF. The CDR3 DNA reads TGTGCCAGCAGCTTCGGTAGCGGGAACACCGGGGAGCTGTTTTTT.

The rearrangement links TRBV30 to TRBJ1-2; no firm D call. Trimming removed 3 bases at V and 8 bases at J, with 13 bases between. CDR3 length equals 12 residues. The germline V gene encodes CDR1 GTSNPN and CDR2 SVGIG (reference sequence). The CDR3 nucleotides are TGTGCCTGGAGCGACCCGCCCGGGGGCTACACCTTC. Translation: CAWSDPPGGYTF.

The chain couples TRBV7-2 to TRBJ2-5, with no clear D. Germline V lookup: CDR1 SGHTA, CDR2 FQGNSA. Trimming stripped 0 bases from V and 4 bases from J, with 3 bases between. The length of the CDR3 is 12 residues. The CDR3 nucleotides are TGTGCCAGCAGCTTAGCGGGAGAGACCCAGTACTTC. Translated: CASSLAGETQYF.

The chain employs TRBV6-5 and TRBJ2-1, with 7 bases that match TRBD2. CDR3 length: 12 residues. The germline CDR1 and CDR2 sequences are MNHEY and SVGAGI. CDR3 protein: CRTGGSYNEQFF. In DNA form, the CDR3 reads TGTCGCACGGGAGGCTCCTACAATGAGCAGTTCTTC.